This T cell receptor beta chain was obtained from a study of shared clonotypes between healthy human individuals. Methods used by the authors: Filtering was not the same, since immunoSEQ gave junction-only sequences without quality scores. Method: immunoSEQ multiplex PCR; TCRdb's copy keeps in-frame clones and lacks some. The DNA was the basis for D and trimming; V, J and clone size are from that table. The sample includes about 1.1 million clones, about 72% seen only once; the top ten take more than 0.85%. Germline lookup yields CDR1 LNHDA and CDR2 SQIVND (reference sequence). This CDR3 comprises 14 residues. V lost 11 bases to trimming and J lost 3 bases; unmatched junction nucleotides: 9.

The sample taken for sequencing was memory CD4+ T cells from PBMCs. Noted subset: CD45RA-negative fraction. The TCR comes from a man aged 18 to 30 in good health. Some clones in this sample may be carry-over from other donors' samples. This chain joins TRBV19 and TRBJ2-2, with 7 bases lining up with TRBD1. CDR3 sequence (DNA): TGTGCCGCTACAGGGGCGGCGTACACCGGGGAGCTGTTTTTT. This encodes CAATGAAYTGELFF.